The present T cell receptor (beta chain) was sequenced within a study of identical twins. The germline V and J ends were trimmed by 5 bases and 4 bases, with 12 bases remaining between them. Germline CDR1 is SGHTS and CDR2 is YDEGEE. The CDR3 sequence is 13 residues long. The sample holds many counts of this clonotype. TCRdb re-called the 5' RACE reads with MiXCR, one entry per CDR3 protein. The sample includes hundreds of thousands of distinct CDR3 sequences, roughly 7% of them seen just once. These same records also appear under a second study, on yellow fever vaccine responses in identical twins.

Sequencing used memory (CD45RO+) T cells sorted from blood. The sequence was collected from a woman aged 18-29 years in good health. The chain uses TRBV5-8 and TRBJ1-2, with a weak D call TRBD1 (6 bases). The CDR3 sequence: CASRQGNGYGYTF. Here the CDR3 DNA reads TGTGCCAGCAGACAGGGAAACGGCTATGGCTACACCTTC. The complete variable domain, with remaining parts taken from reference TRBV5-8 and TRBJ1-2, reads EAGVTQSPTHLIKTRGQQATLRCSPISGHTSVYWYQQALGLGLQFLLWYDEGEERNRGNFPPRFSGRQFPNYSSELNVNALELEDSALYLCASRQGNGYGYTFGSGTRLTVV.